The 19 T cell receptor beta chains presented below share a single source sample, sequenced in a study of cytomegalovirus exposure and HLA in healthy donors. Primers: 60 Vbeta forward and 13 Jbeta reverse. Only in-frame clones appear in the TCRdb table, and some are missing; sequencing was by immunoSEQ multiplex PCR. This sample has nearly 110,000 clones, with roughly 82% found just once. The specimen was PBMCs. The receptors shown here come from a woman aged 45-60 years in good health and CMV-seropositive.

J is TRBJ2-5 and V is TRBV4-2, with D perhaps TRBD2 (7 bases). Trimming removed 4 bases at V and 3 bases at J, with 15 bases between. Germline assignment: CDR1 LGHNA and CDR2 YNFKEQ. This CDR3 region has 15 residues. The DNA for the CDR3 is TGTGCCAGCAGCCCTCGCGGGGGCCACGAAGAGACCCAGTACTTC. Residues: CASSPRGGHEETQYF.

V and J are TRBV7-8 and TRBJ2-3; 9 nucleotides match TRBD2. CDR1 is SGHVS and CDR2 is FQNEAQ in the germline V gene. This CDR3 spans 17 amino acids. V was pared by 1 base and J by 1 base, with 6 bases of the junction left unmatched. CDR3 sequence: CASSLVGLAKRTDTQYF. CDR3 nucleotides: TGTGCCAGCAGCTTAGTTGGACTAGCGAAACGCACAGATACGCAGTATTTT.

The chain carries TRBV4-1 and TRBJ1-4, with D perhaps matching TRBD1 (5 bases). This CDR3 is built from 16 residues. The germline CDR1 and CDR2 sequences are MGHRA and YSYEKL. V gave up 5 bases and J gave up 4 bases, with 17 bases separating them. CDR3 sequence: CASSVRIRVDNEKLFF. The CDR3 bases are TGCGCCAGCAGCGTCCGTATCAGGGTGGATAATGAAAAACTGTTTTTT.

This clone occurred once. The chain joins TRBV7-2 to TRBJ2-2; D is possibly TRBD2 (5 bases). Per the germline V gene, CDR1 is SGHTA and CDR2 is FQGNSA. CDR3 length equals 16 residues. Trimming pared 2 bases from V and 1 base from J, leaving 11 bases between. The CDR3 loop reads CASSLNAGLNTGELFF. CDR3 DNA: TGTGCCAGCAGCTTAAATGCGGGTCTGAACACCGGGGAGCTGTTTTTT.

The V gene is TRBV4-3, the J gene TRBJ2-3, with 9 bases fitting TRBD2. This CDR3 contains 18 residues. Unmatched junction bases numbered 9, after V lost 0 bases and J lost 2 bases. CDR1 LGHNA and CDR2 YSLEER come from the germline V gene. The CDR3 reads CASSQDANLAGNTDTQYF. The DNA of the CDR3 is TGCGCCAGCAGCCAAGATGCGAATCTAGCGGGGAACACAGATACGCAGTATTTT.

This clone has only a few counts. The V call is TRBV6-1, the J call TRBJ1-4, with no clear D. The CDR3 contains 14 residues. The germline gives CDR1 MNHNS, CDR2 SASEGT. The ends were cut back, 2 bases at V and 0 bases at J, with 4 bases in the middle. The CDR3 nucleotides read TGTGCCAGCAGTGAACTAACAACTAATGAAAAACTGTTTTTT. This translates into CASSELTTNEKLFF.

The chain has TRBV28 and TRBJ1-2, with TRBD1 matching 7 bases. V was pared by 3 bases and J by 7 bases, with 8 bases of the junction left unmatched. Germline CDR1 reads MDHEN; CDR2 reads SYDVKM. The CDR3 has 14 residues. The CDR3 coding sequence is TGTGCCAGCAGTTTTAATCCGGGGACAGCTGGCTACACCTTC. This translates into CASSFNPGTAGYTF.

V gene TRBV7-8 combines with J gene TRBJ1-2; weak D call: TRBD1 (5 bases). Germline V gene data show CDR1 as SGHVS and CDR2 as FQNEAQ. V lost 5 bases, J lost 7 bases, and 20 bases lay in between. The CDR3 sequence is 15 residues long. The CDR3 here is CASSPEVGVLAGYTF. The CDR3 nucleotides are TGTGCCAGCAGCCCCGAAGTAGGGGTTTTGGCTGGCTACACCTTC.

This rearrangement joins TRBV9 to TRBJ2-2; D may be TRBD1 (5 bases). The CDR3 runs 17 residues. Trimming cost V 0 bases and J 2 bases, with 14 bases left between them. Germline V CDR1 and CDR2: SGDLS, YYNGEE. CDR3 sequence (DNA): TGTGCCAGCAGCGTAGCTGGGGCAGCGCTTAACACCGGGGAGCTGTTTTTT. Translation gives CASSVAGAALNTGELFF.

This clone turned up a few times. The chain has TRBV4-2 and TRBJ1-2; D unresolved. The CDR3 contains 15 residues. Trimming left V 1 base short and J 0 bases short, with 9 bases between. Germline-derived CDR1 and CDR2 are LGHNA and YNFKEQ. The CDR3 sequence: CASSQVTGSNYGYTF. CDR3 nucleotides: TGTGCCAGCAGCCAAGTTACGGGTTCTAACTATGGCTACACCTTC.

The rearrangement joins TRBV6-1 to TRBJ1-2; D possibly corresponds to TRBD1 (6 bases). Germline V lookup: CDR1 MNHNS, CDR2 SASEGT. V lost 4 bases and J lost 0, with 15 bases in between. The CDR3 sequence is 16 residues long. The CDR3 loop is CASSVWATGPNYGYTF. Here the CDR3 DNA reads TGTGCCAGCAGTGTTTGGGCCACAGGGCCTAACTATGGCTACACCTTC.

The chain recombines TRBV4-1 with TRBJ1-5; D is undetermined. The V and J ends lost 1 base and 0 bases respectively, with 7 bases between them. This CDR3 is 15 amino acids long. Germline assignment: CDR1 MGHRA and CDR2 YSYEKL. Written as DNA, the CDR3 is TGCGCCAGCAGCCAAGGACACAATAGCAATCAGCCCCAGCATTTT. Protein: CASSQGHNSNQPQHF.

This chain connects TRBV11-2 to TRBJ2-5; a weak D match, TRBD1 (6 bases). Trimming left V 5 bases short and J 4 bases short, with 11 bases between. CDR3 size: 13 residues. Germline V CDR1 and CDR2: SGHAT, FQNNGV. The CDR3, as DNA: TGTGCCAGCAGCCGTGACAGGCGAGAGACCCAGTACTTC. This gives the protein CASSRDRRETQYF.

This clone has only one observation. The chain's CDR3 is CASSKRDRVFQGEQYF. CDR3 DNA: TGTGCCAGCAGCAAGCGGGACAGGGTGTTTCAAGGCGAGCAGTACTTC. The chain uses TRBV7-6 and TRBJ2-7, with 9 bases that match TRBD1. Germline values: CDR1 SGHVS, CDR2 FNYEAQ. The ends lost 5 bases at V and 6 bases at J; junction bases unmatched: 14. The CDR3 extends over 16 amino acids.

The CDR3 is CASSPRSAGGKDRGNSPLHF. The CDR3 DNA reads TGTGCCAGCTCACCACGTTCAGCTGGCGGCAAAGACAGGGGTAATTCACCCCTCCACTTT. The chain combines TRBV18 with TRBJ1-6; 8 bases line up with TRBD1. Germline V gene sequence: CDR1 KGHSH, CDR2 LQKENI. V lost 1 base to trimming and J lost 6 bases; unmatched junction nucleotides: 17. The CDR3 is 20 amino acids.

The V call is TRBV7-8, the J call TRBJ1-1; TRBD1 is a possible D gene (6 bases). CDR1 is SGHVS and CDR2 is FQNEAQ in the germline V gene. V lost 1 base and J 1 base, leaving 13 bases between the germline ends. The CDR3 covers 16 residues. In DNA, the CDR3 is TGTGCCAGCAGCTTAGTCCACCCGACAGGGAACACTGAAGCTTTCTTT. This codes for CASSLVHPTGNTEAFF.

V is TRBV7-8 and J is TRBJ1-2; 8 bases agree with TRBD1. The length of the CDR3 is 15 residues. Germline CDR1 and CDR2: SGHVS and FQNEAQ. J gave up 0 bases and V 5 bases, and 5 bases lay outside the gene matches. As DNA, the CDR3 is TGTGCCAGCAGCCCCGGACAGGGAACTAACTATGGCTACACCTTC. It translates to CASSPGQGTNYGYTF.

Only a few counts were recorded for this clone. CDR3 in amino acids: CASSRRDRINQPQHF. CDR3 coding DNA: TGTGCCAGCAGCCGTAGGGACAGGATCAATCAGCCCCAGCATTTT. The chain is built from TRBV27 and TRBJ1-5; 8 positions match TRBD1. Germline V CDR1 and CDR2: MNHEY, SMNVEV (reference sequence). The CDR3 contains 15 residues. V shed 6 bases and J 3 bases; nucleotides not matched to a gene: 7.

V is TRBV28 and J is TRBJ1-2; D is perhaps TRBD1 (6 bases). This CDR3 is built from 14 residues. V lost 5 bases and J 6 bases, leaving 16 bases between the germline ends. The germline V gene encodes CDR1 MDHEN and CDR2 SYDVKM. The CDR3 region is CASSPGGAGDGYTF. Here the CDR3 DNA reads TGTGCCAGCAGTCCGGGGGGGGCTGGGGATGGCTACACCTTC.